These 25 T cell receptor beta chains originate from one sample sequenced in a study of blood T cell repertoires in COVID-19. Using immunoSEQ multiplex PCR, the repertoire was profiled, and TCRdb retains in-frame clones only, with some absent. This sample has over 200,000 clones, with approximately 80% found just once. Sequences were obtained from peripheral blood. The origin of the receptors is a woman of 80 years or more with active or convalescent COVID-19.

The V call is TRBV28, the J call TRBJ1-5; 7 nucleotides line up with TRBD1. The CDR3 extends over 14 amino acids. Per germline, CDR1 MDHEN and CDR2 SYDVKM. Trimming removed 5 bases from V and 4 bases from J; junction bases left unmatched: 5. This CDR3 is CASSRQGGNQPQHF. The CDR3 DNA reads TGTGCCAGCAGTAGACAGGGTGGAAATCAGCCCCAGCATTTT. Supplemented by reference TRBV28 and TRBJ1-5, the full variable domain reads DVKVTQSSRYLVKRTGEKVFLECVQDMDHENMFWYRQDPGLGLRLIYFSYDVKMKEKGDIPEGYSVSREKKERFSLILESASTNQTSMYLCASSRQGGNQPQHFGDGTRLSIL.

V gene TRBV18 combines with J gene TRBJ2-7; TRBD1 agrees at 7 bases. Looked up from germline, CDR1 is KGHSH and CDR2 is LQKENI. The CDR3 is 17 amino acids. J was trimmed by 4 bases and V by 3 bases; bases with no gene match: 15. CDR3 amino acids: CASSPKNNRGHSYEQYF. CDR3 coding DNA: TGTGCCAGCTCACCCAAAAACAACAGGGGACATTCTTACGAGCAGTACTTC.

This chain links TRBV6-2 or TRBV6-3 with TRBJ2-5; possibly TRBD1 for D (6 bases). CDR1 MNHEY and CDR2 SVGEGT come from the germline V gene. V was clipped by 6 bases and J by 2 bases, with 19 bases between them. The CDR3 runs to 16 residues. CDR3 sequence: CASSLGTRISQETQYF. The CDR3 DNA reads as TGTGCCAGCAGCCTGGGGACACGCATCTCACAAGAGACCCAGTACTTC.

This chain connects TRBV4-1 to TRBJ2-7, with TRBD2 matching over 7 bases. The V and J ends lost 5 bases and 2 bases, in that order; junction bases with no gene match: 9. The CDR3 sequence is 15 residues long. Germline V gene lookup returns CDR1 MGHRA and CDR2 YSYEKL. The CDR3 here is CASSAGDPQAYEQYF. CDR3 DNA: TGCGCCAGCAGCGCGGGAGATCCGCAGGCCTACGAGCAGTACTTC.

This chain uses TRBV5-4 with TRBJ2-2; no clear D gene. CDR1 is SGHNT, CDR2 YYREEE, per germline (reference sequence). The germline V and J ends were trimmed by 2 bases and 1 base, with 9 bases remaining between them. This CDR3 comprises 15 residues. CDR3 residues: CASSLALRNTGELFF. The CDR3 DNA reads TGTGCCAGCAGCTTAGCGCTAAGGAACACCGGGGAGCTGTTTTTT.

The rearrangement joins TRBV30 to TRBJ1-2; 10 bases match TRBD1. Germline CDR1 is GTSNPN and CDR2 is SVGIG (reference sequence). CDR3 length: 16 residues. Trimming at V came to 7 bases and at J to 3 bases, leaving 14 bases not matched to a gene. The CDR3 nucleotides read TGTGCCTTCTACACCCGGGACAGGGGTCATTACTATGGCTACACCTTC. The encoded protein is CAFYTRDRGHYYGYTF.

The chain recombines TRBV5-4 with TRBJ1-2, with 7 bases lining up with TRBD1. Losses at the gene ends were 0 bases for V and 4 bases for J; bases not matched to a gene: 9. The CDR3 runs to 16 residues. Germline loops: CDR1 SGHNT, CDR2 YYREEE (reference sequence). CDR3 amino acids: CASSLGSRGAFYGYTF. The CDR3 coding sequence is TGTGCCAGCAGCTTGGGATCCAGGGGGGCTTTCTATGGCTACACCTTC. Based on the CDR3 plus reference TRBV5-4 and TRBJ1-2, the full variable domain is ETGVTQSPTHLIKTRGQQVTLRCSSQSGHNTVSWYQQALGQGPQFIFQYYREEENGRGNFPPRFSGLQFPNYSSELNVNALELDDSALYLCASSLGSRGAFYGYTFGSGTRLTVV.

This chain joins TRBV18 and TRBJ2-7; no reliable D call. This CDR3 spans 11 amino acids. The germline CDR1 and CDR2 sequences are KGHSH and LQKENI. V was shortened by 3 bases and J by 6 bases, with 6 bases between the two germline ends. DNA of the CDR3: TGTGCCAGCTCACCGTCAGGCGAGCAGTACTTC. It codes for CASSPSGEQYF.

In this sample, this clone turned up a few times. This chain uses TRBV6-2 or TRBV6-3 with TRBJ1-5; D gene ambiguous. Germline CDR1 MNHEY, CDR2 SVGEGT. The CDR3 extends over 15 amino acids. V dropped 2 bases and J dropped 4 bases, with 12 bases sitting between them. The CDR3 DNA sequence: TGTGCCAGCAGTTACCCTCCGACTGTGAATCAGCCCCAGCATTTT. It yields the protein CASSYPPTVNQPQHF.

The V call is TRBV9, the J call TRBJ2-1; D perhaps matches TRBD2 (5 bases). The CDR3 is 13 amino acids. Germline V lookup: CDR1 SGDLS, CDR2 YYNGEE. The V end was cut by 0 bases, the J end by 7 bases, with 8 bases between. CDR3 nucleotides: TGTGCCAGCAGCGTAGGTGGCGGGAATGAGCAGTTCTTC. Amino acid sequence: CASSVGGGNEQFF. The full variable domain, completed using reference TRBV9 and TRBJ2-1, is DSGVTQTPKHLITATGQRVTLRCSPRSGDLSVYWYQQSLDQGLQFLIQYYNGEERAKGNILERFSAQQFPDLHSELNLSSLELGDSALYFCASSVGGGNEQFFGPGTRLTVL.

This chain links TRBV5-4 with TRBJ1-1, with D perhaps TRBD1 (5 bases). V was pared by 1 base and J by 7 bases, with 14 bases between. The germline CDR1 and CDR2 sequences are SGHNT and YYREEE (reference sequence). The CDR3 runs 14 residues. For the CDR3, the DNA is TGTGCCAGCAGCTTGTCGGGGGGGTCTGTTGAAGCTTTCTTT. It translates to CASSLSGGSVEAFF.

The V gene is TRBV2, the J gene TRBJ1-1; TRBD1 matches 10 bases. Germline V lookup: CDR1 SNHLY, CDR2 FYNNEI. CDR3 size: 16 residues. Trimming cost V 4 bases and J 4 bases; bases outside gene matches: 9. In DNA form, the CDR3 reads TGTGCCAGCAGTGGCCACCCGGGACAGGGGCGCACTGAAGCTTTCTTT. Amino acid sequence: CASSGHPGQGRTEAFF.

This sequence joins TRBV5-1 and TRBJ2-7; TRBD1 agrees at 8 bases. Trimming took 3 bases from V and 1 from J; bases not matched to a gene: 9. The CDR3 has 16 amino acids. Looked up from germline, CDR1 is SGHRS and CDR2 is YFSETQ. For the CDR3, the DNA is TGCGCCAGCAGCTACCCTTGGACAGGGCCGTCCTACGAGCAGTACTTC. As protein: CASSYPWTGPSYEQYF. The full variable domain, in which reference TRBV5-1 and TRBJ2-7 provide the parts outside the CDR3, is KAGVTQTPRYLIKTRGQQVTLSCSPISGHRSVSWYQQTPGQGLQFLFEYFSETQRNKGNFPGRFSGRQFSNSRSEMNVSTLELGDSALYLCASSYPWTGPSYEQYFGPGTRLTVT.

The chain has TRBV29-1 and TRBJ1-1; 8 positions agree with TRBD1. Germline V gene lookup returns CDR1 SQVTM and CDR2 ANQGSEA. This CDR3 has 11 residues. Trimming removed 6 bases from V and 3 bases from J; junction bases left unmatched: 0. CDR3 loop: CSVQGDTEAFF. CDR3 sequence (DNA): TGCAGCGTACAGGGGGACACTGAAGCTTTCTTT.

The CDR3 here is CASRLDRDEQYF. The CDR3 DNA follows: TGTGCCAGCAGACTGGACAGGGACGAGCAGTACTTC. This rearrangement joins TRBV12-3 or TRBV12-4 to TRBJ2-7; TRBD1 matches 8 bases. The CDR3 consists of 12 residues. V shed 6 bases, J shed 5 bases, and the junction held 3 bases outside the gene matches.

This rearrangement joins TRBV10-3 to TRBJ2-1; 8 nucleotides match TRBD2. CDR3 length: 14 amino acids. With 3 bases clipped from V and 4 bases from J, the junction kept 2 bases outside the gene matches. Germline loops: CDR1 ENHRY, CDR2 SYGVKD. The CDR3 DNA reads TGTGCCATCAGTGAACTAGCGGCATACAATGAGCAGTTCTTC. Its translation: CAISELAAYNEQFF.

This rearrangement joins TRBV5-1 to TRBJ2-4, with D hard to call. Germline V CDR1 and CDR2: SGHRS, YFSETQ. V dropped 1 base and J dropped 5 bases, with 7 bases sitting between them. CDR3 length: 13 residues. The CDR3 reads CASSLMAENIQYF. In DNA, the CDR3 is TGCGCCAGCAGCTTGATGGCAGAAAACATTCAGTACTTC.

In nucleotides, the CDR3 is TGTGCCAGCAGCGTAGGAGGGGACTACGACAATGAGCAGTTCTTC. Amino acids: CASSVGGDYDNEQFF. This rearrangement joins TRBV9 to TRBJ2-1; TRBD2 aligns across 7 bases. The germline gives CDR1 SGDLS, CDR2 YYNGEE. V gave up 0 bases and J gave up 5 bases; unmatched junction bases: 5. CDR3 size: 15 residues.

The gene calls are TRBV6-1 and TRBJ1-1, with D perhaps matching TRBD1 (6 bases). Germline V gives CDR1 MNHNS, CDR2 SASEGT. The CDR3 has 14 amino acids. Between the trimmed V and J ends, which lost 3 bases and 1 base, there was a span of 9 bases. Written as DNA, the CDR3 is TGTGCCAGCAGTGATCACAGGGCGAACACTGAAGCTTTCTTT. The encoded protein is CASSDHRANTEAFF.

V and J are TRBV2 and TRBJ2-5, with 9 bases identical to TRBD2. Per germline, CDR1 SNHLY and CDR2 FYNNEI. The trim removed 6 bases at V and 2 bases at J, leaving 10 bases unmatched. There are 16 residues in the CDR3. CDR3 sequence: CASRGSGGALQETQYF. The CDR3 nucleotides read TGTGCCAGCAGAGGTAGCGGGGGCGCATTACAAGAGACCCAGTACTTC. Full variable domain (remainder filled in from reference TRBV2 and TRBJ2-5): EPEVTQTPSHQVTQMGQEVILRCVPISNHLYFYWYRQILGQKVEFLVSFYNNEISEKSEIFDDQFSVERPDGSNFTLKIRSTKLEDSAMYFCASRGSGGALQETQYFGPGTRLLVL.

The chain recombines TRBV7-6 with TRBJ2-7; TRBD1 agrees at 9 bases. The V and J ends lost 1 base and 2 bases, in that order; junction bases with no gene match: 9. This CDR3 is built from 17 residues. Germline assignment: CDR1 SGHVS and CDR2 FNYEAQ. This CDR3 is CASSLVSGQGSPYEQYF. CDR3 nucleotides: TGTGCCAGCAGCTTAGTTTCGGGACAGGGCTCCCCCTACGAGCAGTACTTC.

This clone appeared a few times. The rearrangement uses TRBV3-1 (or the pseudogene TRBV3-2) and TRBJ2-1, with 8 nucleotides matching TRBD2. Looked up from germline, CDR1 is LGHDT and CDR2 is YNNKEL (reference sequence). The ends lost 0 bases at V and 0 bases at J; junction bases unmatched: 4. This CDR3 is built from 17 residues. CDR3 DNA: TGTGCCAGCAGCCAAGATAGCCTAGCGGGCTCCTACAATGAGCAGTTCTTC. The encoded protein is CASSQDSLAGSYNEQFF.

The CDR3 spells CAISDRDRGFNQPQHF. In DNA form, the CDR3 reads TGTGCCATCAGTGACAGGGACAGAGGATTCAATCAGCCCCAGCATTTT. V is TRBV10-3 and J is TRBJ1-5; 7 bases are a match to TRBD1. This CDR3 contains 16 residues. Germline-derived CDR1 and CDR2 are ENHRY and SYGVKD. The ends lost 3 bases at V and 3 bases at J; junction bases unmatched: 8.

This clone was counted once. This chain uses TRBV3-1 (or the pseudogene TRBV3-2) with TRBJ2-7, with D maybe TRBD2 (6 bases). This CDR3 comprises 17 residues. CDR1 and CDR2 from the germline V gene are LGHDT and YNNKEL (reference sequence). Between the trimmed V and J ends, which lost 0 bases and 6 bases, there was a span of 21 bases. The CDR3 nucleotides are TGTGCCAGCAGCCAAGATGGTAGGAGGGGAGCTGGGTTCGAGCAGTACTTC. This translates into CASSQDGRRGAGFEQYF.

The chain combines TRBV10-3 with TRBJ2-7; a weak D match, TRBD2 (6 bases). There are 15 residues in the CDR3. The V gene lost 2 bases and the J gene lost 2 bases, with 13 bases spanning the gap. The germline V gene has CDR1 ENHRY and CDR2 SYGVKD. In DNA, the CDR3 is TGTGCCATCAGTGAGCGCGGGGAGAGGGCCTACGAGCAGTACTTC. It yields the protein CAISERGERAYEQYF.